This TCR beta chain was profiled in a study of technical replicates of blood from a handful of donors (dated by TCRdb to 2017 to 2019). The CDR3 runs 17 amino acids, cysteine and phenylalanine included. The only DNA kept is the CDR3, 51 bases in frame from the first base. The V end loses 2 bases and the J end loses 6 bases, and a stretch of 17 bases separates them. Based on the germline V gene, the CDR1 and CDR2 sequences are SGHTA and FQGNSA. The receptor library was made with the immunoSEQ multiplex PCR assay. Held by TCRdb, this immuneACCESS table contains in-frame sequences only and omits some clones. Under half of the omission traces to an unresolved V gene where checked; the cause of the rest is unknown. The sample table shows about 74,000 clones, and over 90% are seen once. The ten largest clones represent 0.25% of the sample. Concerning this clone: Its antigen target is currently unknown. No clone much larger than this one lies a single base away; base qualities are absent.

The sample was T cells isolated from PBMCs. The receptor was derived from a human donor in good health. The V and J segments used are TRBV7-2 and TRBJ1-6; the D gene identity is not certain. The encoded CDR3 is CASSLKSGGTPNSPLHF. Read as DNA, the sequence is TGTGCCAGCAGCTTAAAATCTGGAGGCACACCTAATTCACCCCTCCACTTT. The CDR3, completed at both ends by the reference TRBV7-2 and TRBJ1-6 genes, gives the full variable domain GAGVSQSPSNKVTEKGKDVELRCDPISGHTALYWYRQSLGQGLEFLIYFQGNSAPDKSGLPSDRFSAERTGGSVSTLTIQRTQQEDSAVYLCASSLKSGGTPNSPLHFGNGTRLTVT.